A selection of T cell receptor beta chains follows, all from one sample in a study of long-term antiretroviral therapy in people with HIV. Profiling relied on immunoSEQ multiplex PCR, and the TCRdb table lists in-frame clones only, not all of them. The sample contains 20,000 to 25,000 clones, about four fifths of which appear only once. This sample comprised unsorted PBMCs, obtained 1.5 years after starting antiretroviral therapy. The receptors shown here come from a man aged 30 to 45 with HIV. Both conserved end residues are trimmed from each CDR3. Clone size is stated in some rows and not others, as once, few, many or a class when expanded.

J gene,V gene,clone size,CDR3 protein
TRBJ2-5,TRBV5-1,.,ASSPQTTQETQY
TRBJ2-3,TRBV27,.,ASNSYSSTDTQY
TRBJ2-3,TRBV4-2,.,ASRRGDTQY
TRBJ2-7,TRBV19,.,ASSIMRQGGYEQY
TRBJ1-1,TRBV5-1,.,ASSSQLEVNTEAF
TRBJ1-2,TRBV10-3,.,AISESRDTGFYGYT
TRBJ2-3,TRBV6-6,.,ASSFRGAPDTQY
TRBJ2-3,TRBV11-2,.,ASSSRRDRWALFKDTQY
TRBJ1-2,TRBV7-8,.,ASSLAQGGYGYT
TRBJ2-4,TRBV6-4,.,ASSVQGSKNIQY
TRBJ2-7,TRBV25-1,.,ASSESGGVSSYEQY
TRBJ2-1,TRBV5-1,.,ASSPMPTDNEQF
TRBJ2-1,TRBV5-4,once,ASSLMTSGYNEQF
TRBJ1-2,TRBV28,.,ASNGQSVLGYT
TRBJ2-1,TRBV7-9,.,ASSLLGGQGSYNEQF
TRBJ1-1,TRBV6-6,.,ASSYSTGGWSEAF
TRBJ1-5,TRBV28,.,ASTIDSNQPQH
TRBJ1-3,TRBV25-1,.,ASTKTDSGNTIY
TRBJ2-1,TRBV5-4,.,ASSSLAGGFYNEQF
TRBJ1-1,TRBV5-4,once,ASSGTRYTEAF
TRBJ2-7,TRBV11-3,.,ASSLRHSMDYEQY
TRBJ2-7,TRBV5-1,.,ASSFGPTGGGSYEQY
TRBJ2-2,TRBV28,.,ASKSPLYTGELF
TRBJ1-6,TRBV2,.,ASDNDRANSPLH
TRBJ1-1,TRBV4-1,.,ASSLGQGNTEAF
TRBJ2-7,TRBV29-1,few,SVESAQTSPYEQY
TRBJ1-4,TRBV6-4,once,ASSAGLGEKLF
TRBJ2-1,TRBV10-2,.,ASMTGHEQF
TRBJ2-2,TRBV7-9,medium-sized,ASSLTGIGGNTGELF
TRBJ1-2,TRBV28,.,ASSETGPNYGYT
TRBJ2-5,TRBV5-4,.,ASSHKWKAETQY
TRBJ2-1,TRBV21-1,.,ASRPGPTGFNEQF
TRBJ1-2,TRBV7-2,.,ASSSDRQGQGNYGYT
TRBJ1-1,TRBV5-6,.,ASSLSSTGPNTEAF
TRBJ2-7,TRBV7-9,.,ASNLWGGDEYSYEQY
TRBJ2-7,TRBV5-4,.,ASSLHGSYEQY
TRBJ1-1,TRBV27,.,ASTPRVGWGNTEAF
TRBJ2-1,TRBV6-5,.,ASAEDETRDEQF
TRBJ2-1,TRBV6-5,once,ASSQRHEQF
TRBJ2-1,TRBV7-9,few,ASSYNEQF
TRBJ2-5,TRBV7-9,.,ASSPDRGLQETQY
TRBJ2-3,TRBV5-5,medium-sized,ASSSPGEGTDTQY